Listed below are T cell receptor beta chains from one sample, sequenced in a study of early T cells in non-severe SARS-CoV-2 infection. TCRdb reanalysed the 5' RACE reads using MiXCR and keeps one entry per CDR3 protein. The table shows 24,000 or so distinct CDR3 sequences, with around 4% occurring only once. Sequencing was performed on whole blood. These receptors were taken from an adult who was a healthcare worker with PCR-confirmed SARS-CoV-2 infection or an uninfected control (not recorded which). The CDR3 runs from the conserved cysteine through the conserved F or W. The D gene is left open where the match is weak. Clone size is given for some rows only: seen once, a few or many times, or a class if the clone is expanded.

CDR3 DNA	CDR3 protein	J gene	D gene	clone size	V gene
.	CASSESNRNCRPGSCFF	TRBJ2-2	.	few	TRBV10-1
TGTGCCAGCAATAGCTATGGCTACACCTTC	CASNSYGYTF	TRBJ1-2	.	few	TRBV2
TGCGCCAGCAGCTCGGGACAGGGAGCGAACACCGGGGAGCTGTTTTTT	CASSSGQGANTGELFF	TRBJ2-2	TRBD1	.	TRBV5-1
TGTGCCAGCAGTTCAATGGGACAGGGGAAACAAGAGACCCAGTACTTC	CASSSMGQGKQETQYF	TRBJ2-5	TRBD1	many	TRBV28
TGTGCCAGCAGCTTATGGATAGCAGATACGCAGTATTTT	CASSLWIADTQYF	TRBJ2-3	.	many	TRBV7-6
TGCAGTGCTAGATTCGCAGGCGCTCGCGCCGGGGCTTTCTTT	CSARFAGARAGAFF	TRBJ1-1	.	many	TRBV20-1
TGTGCCAGCAGTTTTCGTCCGGGGGTAGCCTACGAGCAGTACTTC	CASSFRPGVAYEQYF	TRBJ2-7	.	.	TRBV27
TGCAGTGCTAGCGCCCCTAGCGGGAGGGTCGGTGAGCAGTTCTTC	CSASAPSGRVGEQFF	TRBJ2-1	TRBD2	many	TRBV20-1
TGTGCCAGCAGCTTTATTTTGTCTAGTCGGGCGGATACGCAGTATTTT	CASSFILSSRADTQYF	TRBJ2-3	.	many	TRBV5-5
TGTGCCAGCAGTGCACACTCAACTAATGAAAAACTGTTTTTT	CASSAHSTNEKLFF	TRBJ1-4	.	.	TRBV2
TGTGCCAGCGGTGTAGCGGAACACTACGAGCAGTACTTC	CASGVAEHYEQYF	TRBJ2-7	.	.	TRBV28
TGTGCCAGCAGTGCCGGGACAGCTACCGGGGAGCTGTTTTTT	CASSAGTATGELFF	TRBJ2-2	TRBD1	few	TRBV12-3/TRBV12-4
TGCAGTGCTAACCTTAACACCGGGGAGCTGTTTTTT	CSANLNTGELFF	TRBJ2-2	.	many	TRBV20-1
TGTGCCAGCAGCAAGACTAGCGGGAGGGGGAATGAGCAGTTCTTC	CASSKTSGRGNEQFF	TRBJ2-1	TRBD2	many	TRBV3-1
TGTGCCAGCAGCCCACGAGGCCTAGCCAAAAACATTCAGTACTTC	CASSPRGLAKNIQYF	TRBJ2-4	.	few	TRBV28
TGTGCCAGCAGCACCGGACAGAACTCTGGGGCCAACGTCCTGACTTTC	CASSTGQNSGANVLTF	TRBJ2-6	.	many	TRBV9
TGCGCCAGCAGCTTGGGCCAGACCCAAGAGACCCAGTACTTC	CASSLGQTQETQYF	TRBJ2-5	.	few	TRBV5-1
TGTGCCACCAGTGACCCGGGACTCCCTTACAATGAGCAGTTCTTC	CATSDPGLPYNEQFF	TRBJ2-1	.	many	TRBV24-1
TGTGCCAGCAGCTACAGGGGGAACACTGAAGCTTTCTTT	CASSYRGNTEAFF	TRBJ1-1	TRBD1	many	TRBV7-9
TGTGCCAGCAGTTTCTCGTCTAGCGGAGGTTACGAGCAGTACTTC	CASSFSSSGGYEQYF	TRBJ2-7	TRBD2	few	TRBV28
TGTGCCAGCAGCGGCTACAGGGGTTCCTACGAGCAGTACTTC	CASSGYRGSYEQYF	TRBJ2-7	TRBD1	many	TRBV7-2
TGCGCCAGCAGCTTGGTACTAGCCTCGTACAATGAGCAGTTCTTC	CASSLVLASYNEQFF	TRBJ2-1	.	many	TRBV5-1
TGCAGTGCTATACGGGGGGCCGGCTATGGCTACACCTTC	CSAIRGAGYGYTF	TRBJ1-2	.	many	TRBV20-1
TGCGCCAGCAGCTTGGAAGGGAGGGAGACAGATACGCAGTATTTT	CASSLEGRETDTQYF	TRBJ2-3	TRBD2	many	TRBV5-1
TGTGCCAGCAGTTTAGTGATGGGCAACTATGGCTACACCTTC	CASSLVMGNYGYTF	TRBJ1-2	.	.	TRBV27
TGTGCCAGCACCCAGAACAGGGGGACTGAAGCTTTCTTT	CASTQNRGTEAFF	TRBJ1-1	TRBD1	many	TRBV3-1
TGCAGCGGGGAGGCTAGCGGGAGGGCAGAGGCCTACAATGAGCAGTTCTTC	CSGEASGRAEAYNEQFF	TRBJ2-1	TRBD2	many	TRBV29-1
TGCAGCGTTGAGACAGACCAAGAGACCCAGTACTTC	CSVETDQETQYF	TRBJ2-5	.	few	TRBV29-1
TGCGCCAGCAGCACCGGACGGAACCCACAAGAGACCCAGTACTTC	CASSTGRNPQETQYF	TRBJ2-5	.	few	TRBV5-1
TGTGCCAGCAGCCCAGGGCGGCTAGCGGGACAGTATGAGCAGTTCTTC	CASSPGRLAGQYEQFF	TRBJ2-1	TRBD2	many	TRBV9
TGTGCCAGCAGTTGGGGCGGGAACTCTGGGGCCAACGTCCTGACTTTC	CASSWGGNSGANVLTF	TRBJ2-6	.	many	TRBV28
TGTGCCAGCAGCACCTACAGGGGATCTGGGGCCAACGTCCTGACTTTC	CASSTYRGSGANVLTF	TRBJ2-6	TRBD1	many	TRBV7-8
TGCAGCGTTGTAGAACTAGCCGAGACCCAGTACTTC	CSVVELAETQYF	TRBJ2-5	.	few	TRBV29-1
TGTGCCAGCAGTTTAGGCGGGGGAAACACCATATATTTT	CASSLGGGNTIYF	TRBJ1-3	.	many	TRBV28
TGTGCCAGCTCACCCGAGGGGGGTTCACCCCTCCACTTT	CASSPEGGSPLHF	TRBJ1-6	.	medium-sized	TRBV18
TGTGCCAGCAGCTTAGGTGGGAGGGCCTACGAGCAGTACTTC	CASSLGGRAYEQYF	TRBJ2-7	TRBD2	many	TRBV7-9
TGCTGTGCAAGGGAGGACAGGGTGATACCTGAAGCTTTCTTT	CCAREDRVIPEAFF	TRBJ1-1	TRBD1	few	TRBV20-1
TGTGCCAGCAGGGACAGGGCCACAGATACGCAGTATTTT	CASRDRATDTQYF	TRBJ2-3	TRBD1	many	TRBV28
TGTGCTAGTGGTTTGACTAGTGGGGGACTCGGTGAGCAGTTCTTC	CASGLTSGGLGEQFF	TRBJ2-1	.	many	TRBV12-5
TGTGCCAGCAGCTTGGGACTATCGGGGGGTGAAAATGAGCAGTTCTTC	CASSLGLSGGENEQFF	TRBJ2-1	TRBD2	many	TRBV5-4
TGTGCCATCAGTAAGGACGGGCTGGGAGGAAACACCATATATTTT	CAISKDGLGGNTIYF	TRBJ1-3	.	many	TRBV10-3
TGCGCCAGCAGCCAAGTTAGTACCTGGACCACCTACGAGCAGTACTTC	CASSQVSTWTTYEQYF	TRBJ2-7	.	many	TRBV4-1
TGTGCCAGCAGTTTTTTTCCCCGGACTAGCGGGAGGTCGGATACGCAGTATTTT	CASSFFPRTSGRSDTQYF	TRBJ2-3	TRBD2	.	TRBV27
TGTGCCAGCAGCTTAGAGACCAGGGCGGCGCAAGAGACCCAGTACTTC	CASSLETRAAQETQYF	TRBJ2-5	.	many	TRBV7-6
TGCAGCGTCAGCGGGGAGCATTCTTCTTTGGGGCAGTACTTC	CSVSGEHSSLGQYF	TRBJ2-7	TRBD2	.	TRBV29-1
TGTGCCAGCAGCTTAGCAGGGACTAGCGGGATCCGGGAGCTGTTTTTT	CASSLAGTSGIRELFF	TRBJ2-2	TRBD2	many	TRBV7-8
TGTGCCAGCAGTTCGGGACTAGGTGTCGTCGAGCAGTACTTC	CASSSGLGVVEQYF	TRBJ2-7	TRBD2	medium-sized	TRBV27
TGCAGTGCTCTCCAAGTGGAGACCTCCTACGAGCAGTACTTC	CSALQVETSYEQYF	TRBJ2-7	.	many	TRBV20-1
TGTGCCAGTAGTATAACGGGCGGGAGTCGGTACGAGCAGTACTTC	CASSITGGSRYEQYF	TRBJ2-7	TRBD2	.	TRBV19
TGTGCCATCAGGCAAGACCCCTACAATGAGCAGTTCTTC	CAIRQDPYNEQFF	TRBJ2-1	.	many	TRBV10-3
TGTGCCAGCAGTCTCGACAGGGGTGGTTACGAGCAGTACTTC	CASSLDRGGYEQYF	TRBJ2-7	TRBD1	many	TRBV7-9
TGTGCCAGCAGCGTGTTGCGGAGACTAGCGGGAGTCGCGACAGATACGCAGTATTTT	CASSVLRRLAGVATDTQYF	TRBJ2-3	TRBD2	.	TRBV7-2
TGTGCCAGCAGCCATGGCCTTTTATCCTACGAGCAGTACTTC	CASSHGLLSYEQYF	TRBJ2-7	.	many	TRBV6-6
TGCAGCGTTCGGACGGGTGAAAAACTGTTTTTT	CSVRTGEKLFF	TRBJ1-4	.	many	TRBV29-1
TGTGCCACCAGTTTAATGCAGGGGGGAGCGTACGAGCAGTACTTC	CATSLMQGGAYEQYF	TRBJ2-7	.	many	TRBV15
TGTGCCAGCAGTTCTTCCGGGACGGGACTAAGGCCTTCACCCCTCCACTTT	CASSSSGTGLRPSPLHF	TRBJ1-6	.	.	TRBV27
TGTGCCAGCGGCGGACCGCCTCAAAACTACGAGCAGTACTTC	CASGGPPQNYEQYF	TRBJ2-7	.	many	TRBV7-6
TGTGCCAGCAGTTCCCGGACTAGCGGGAGCTCTGGGGCCAACGTCCTGACTTTC	CASSSRTSGSSGANVLTF	TRBJ2-6	TRBD2	many	TRBV28